This T cell receptor beta chain stems from a study of neoadjuvant anti-PD-1 for oral cavity cancer (dated by TCRdb to about 2021). Study-level background: Before undergoing curative-intent surgical resection, most patients got three to four biweekly nivolumab doses at 3 mg/kg. A fourth nivolumab dose was given around day 43 to patients without progression, and definitive surgical resection was performed in those patients on days 50-56. Under RECIST 1.1, a patient counted as a responder if showing complete response, partial response or stable disease, and as a non-responder if showing progression. There were about a dozen patients in the parent correlative cohort, and the response rate was roughly 34%. Results the study describes overall, beyond this receptor: After neoadjuvant nivolumab, significantly higher T cell clonality (Gini index) was found within PBMCs in non-responders than in responders. Higher pretreatment blood Treg/Th17 ratios correlated with both higher pretreatment blood TCRbeta clonality and lower post-treatment tumor TCRbeta clonality. Only a few patients per response group were included in the TCR analyses, and larger cohorts for validation were called for by the authors.

Comments on this clone: Its antigen specificity is not known. Per-nucleotide qualities are absent, and no much larger clonotype sits a single base away.

For deep sequencing, each PBMC sample was run in six replicates, with libraries mostly built from 400 to 550 ng of input genomic DNA. The immunoSEQ hsTCRbeta kit was used to prepare TCRbeta libraries, following the manufacturer's instructions. The finished libraries were brought together in one pool at approximately 3 nM, which was then read using an Illumina NovaSeq 6000 S4 flow cell. The published analysis was carried out like this. The immunoSEQ Analyzer handled quality control and preprocessing of the raw data. The analysis was limited to productive rearrangements, and each clonotype was defined by a unique CDR3 amino acid sequence. Repertoire clonality was estimated as the Gini-Simpson index, which was computed with the R package tcR. Student's t test was used to compare Gini indices, and Pearson correlation was used to assess associations with tumor size change. In TCRdb, the immuneACCESS table is reduced to in-frame sequences with V and J assigned. These tables do not hold every clone; where another copy was compared, an unresolved V gene accounts for under half, and the others remain unexplained. V, J and clone size reflect that table, while D and trimming were determined from the DNA. Present in this sample are 15,000 or so clones, around 66% of which were seen just once. Approximately 2.4% of the sample rests with the top ten.

The time point tag for this specimen amounts to: before neoadjuvant nivolumab. The patients had newly diagnosed stage II-IVA oral cavity squamous cell carcinoma and had not received any prior systemic or radiation treatment. The cohort was composed of patients with HPV-negative, locally advanced oral cavity squamous cell carcinoma. Peripheral blood mononuclear cells were analyzed directly, without maintenance or expansion in culture. The samples were drawn from a longitudinal correlative study tied to a single-arm phase II trial testing neoadjuvant nivolumab in oral cavity squamous cell carcinoma. Subject-matched pre- and post-treatment PBMCs and tumors from three responders and three non-responders were subjected to genomic DNA-based TCRbeta sequencing. Peripheral blood mononuclear cells were collected before nivolumab treatment and again after treatment, at the time of surgery. The Maxwell RSC DNA from Cells kit was used to extract genomic DNA from PBMCs.

This clonotype was sampled from a person between 40 and 85 years old with oral cavity squamous cell carcinoma. The sample in question was PBMCs, obtained before nivolumab (anti-PD-1) treatment.

The sequence in DNA is TGCGCCAGCAGCGCGGGGGAGCTGGGAGAGACCCAGTACTTC. Its product reads: CASSAGELGETQYF. The chain couples TRBV5-1 to TRBJ2-5; 7 middle bases align to TRBD2. Compared with germline, V lacks 4 bases and J lacks 4 bases; bases without a gene match: 7. According to the germline V gene, CDR1 reads SGHRS and CDR2 reads YFSETQ. Taken from cysteine to phenylalanine, the CDR3 has 14 residues. Left in the record is the CDR3 DNA by itself, 42 bases read in frame from the first base. The full variable domain, with segments outside the CDR3 supplied by the reference TRBV5-1 and TRBJ2-5 proteins, appears as KAGVTQTPRYLIKTRGQQVTLSCSPISGHRSVSWYQQTPGQGLQFLFEYFSETQRNKGNFPGRFSGRQFSNSRSEMNVSTLELGDSALYLCASSAGELGETQYFGPGTRLLVL.